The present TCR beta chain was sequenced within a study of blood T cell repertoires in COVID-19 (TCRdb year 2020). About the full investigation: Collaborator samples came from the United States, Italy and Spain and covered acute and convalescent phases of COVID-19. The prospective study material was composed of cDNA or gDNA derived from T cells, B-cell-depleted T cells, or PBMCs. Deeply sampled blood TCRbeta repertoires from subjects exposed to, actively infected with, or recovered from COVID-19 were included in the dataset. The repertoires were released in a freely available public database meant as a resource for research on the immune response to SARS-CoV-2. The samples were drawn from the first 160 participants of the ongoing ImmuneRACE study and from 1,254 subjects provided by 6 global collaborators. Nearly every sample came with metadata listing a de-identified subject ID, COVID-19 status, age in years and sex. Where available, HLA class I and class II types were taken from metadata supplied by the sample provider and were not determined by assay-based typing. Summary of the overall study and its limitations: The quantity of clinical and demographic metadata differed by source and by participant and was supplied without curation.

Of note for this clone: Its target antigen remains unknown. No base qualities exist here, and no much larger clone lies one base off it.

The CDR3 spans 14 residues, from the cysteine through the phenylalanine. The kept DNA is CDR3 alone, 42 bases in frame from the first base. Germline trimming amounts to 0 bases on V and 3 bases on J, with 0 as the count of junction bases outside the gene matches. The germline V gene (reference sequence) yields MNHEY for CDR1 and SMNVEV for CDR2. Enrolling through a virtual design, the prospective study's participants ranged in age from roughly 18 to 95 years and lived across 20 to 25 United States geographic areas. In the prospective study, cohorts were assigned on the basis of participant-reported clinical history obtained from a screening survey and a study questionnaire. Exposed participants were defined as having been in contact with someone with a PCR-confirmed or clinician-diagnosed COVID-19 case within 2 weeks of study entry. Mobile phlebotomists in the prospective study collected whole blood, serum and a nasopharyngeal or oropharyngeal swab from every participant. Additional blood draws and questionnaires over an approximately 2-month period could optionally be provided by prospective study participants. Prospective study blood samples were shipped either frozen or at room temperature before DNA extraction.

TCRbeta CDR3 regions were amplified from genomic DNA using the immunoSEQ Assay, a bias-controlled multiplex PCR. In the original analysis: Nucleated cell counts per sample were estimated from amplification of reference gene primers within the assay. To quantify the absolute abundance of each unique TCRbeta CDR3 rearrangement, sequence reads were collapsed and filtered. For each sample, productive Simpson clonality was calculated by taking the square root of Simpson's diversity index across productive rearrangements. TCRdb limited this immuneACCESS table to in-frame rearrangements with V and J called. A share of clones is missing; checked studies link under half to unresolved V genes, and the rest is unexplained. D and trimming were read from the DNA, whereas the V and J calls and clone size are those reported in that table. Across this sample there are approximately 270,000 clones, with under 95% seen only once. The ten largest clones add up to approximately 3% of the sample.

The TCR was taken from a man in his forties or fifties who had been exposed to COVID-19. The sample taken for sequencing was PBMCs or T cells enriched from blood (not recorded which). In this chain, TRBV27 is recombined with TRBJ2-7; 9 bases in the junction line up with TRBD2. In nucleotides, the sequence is TGTGCCAGCAGTTTATCGACTAGCGGCTACGAGCAGTACTTC. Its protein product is CASSLSTSGYEQYF.